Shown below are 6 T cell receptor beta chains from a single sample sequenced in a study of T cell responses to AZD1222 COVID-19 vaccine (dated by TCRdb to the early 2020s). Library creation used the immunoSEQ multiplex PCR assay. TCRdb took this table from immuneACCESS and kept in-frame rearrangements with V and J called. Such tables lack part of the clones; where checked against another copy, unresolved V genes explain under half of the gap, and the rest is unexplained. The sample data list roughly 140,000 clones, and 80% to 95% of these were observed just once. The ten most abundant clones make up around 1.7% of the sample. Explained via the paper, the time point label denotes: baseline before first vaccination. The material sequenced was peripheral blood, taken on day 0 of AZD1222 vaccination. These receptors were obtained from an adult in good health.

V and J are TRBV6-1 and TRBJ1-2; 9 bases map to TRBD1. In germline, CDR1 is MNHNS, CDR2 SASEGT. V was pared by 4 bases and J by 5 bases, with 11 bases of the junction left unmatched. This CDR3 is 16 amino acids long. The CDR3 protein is CASSAPGTGRYYGYTF. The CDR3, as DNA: TGTGCCAGCAGTGCCCCCGGGACAGGGAGATATTATGGCTACACCTTC.

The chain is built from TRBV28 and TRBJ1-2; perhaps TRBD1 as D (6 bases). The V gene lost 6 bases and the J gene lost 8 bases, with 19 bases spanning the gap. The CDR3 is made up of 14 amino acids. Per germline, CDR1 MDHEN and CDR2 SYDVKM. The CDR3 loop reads CASSISGGTDGYTF. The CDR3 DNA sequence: TGTGCCAGCAGCATCTCGGGGGGCACGGACGGCTACACCTTC.

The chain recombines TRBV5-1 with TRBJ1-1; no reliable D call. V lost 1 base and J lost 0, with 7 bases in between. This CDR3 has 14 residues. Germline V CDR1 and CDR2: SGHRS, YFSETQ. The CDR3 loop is CASSLLNVNTEAFF. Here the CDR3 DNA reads TGCGCCAGCAGCTTGCTCAACGTGAACACTGAAGCTTTCTTT.

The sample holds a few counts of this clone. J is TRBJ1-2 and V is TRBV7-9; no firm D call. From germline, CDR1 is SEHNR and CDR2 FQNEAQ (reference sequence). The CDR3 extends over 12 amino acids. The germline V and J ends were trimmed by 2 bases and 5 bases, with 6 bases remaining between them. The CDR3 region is CASSLREYGYTF. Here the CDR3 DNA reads TGTGCCAGCAGCTTACGGGAATATGGCTACACCTTC. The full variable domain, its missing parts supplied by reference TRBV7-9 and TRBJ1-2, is DTGVSQNPRHKITKRGQNVTFRCDPISEHNRLYWYRQTLGQGPEFLTYFQNEAQLEKSRLLSDRFSAERPKGSFSTLEIQRTEQGDSAMYLCASSLREYGYTFGSGTRLTVV.

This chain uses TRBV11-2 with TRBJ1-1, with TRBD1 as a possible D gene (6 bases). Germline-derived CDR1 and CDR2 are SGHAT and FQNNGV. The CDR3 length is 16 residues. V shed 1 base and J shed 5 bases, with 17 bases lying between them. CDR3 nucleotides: TGTGCCAGCAGCTTAGTTTCTGGGGGGCGGAAAACTGAAGCTTTCTTT. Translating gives CASSLVSGGRKTEAFF.

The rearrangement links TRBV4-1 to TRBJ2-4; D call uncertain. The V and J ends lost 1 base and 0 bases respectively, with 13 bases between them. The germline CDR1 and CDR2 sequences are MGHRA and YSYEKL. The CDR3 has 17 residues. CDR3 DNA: TGCGCCAGCAGCCAAGGGCTTTCTCGACTAGCCAAAAACATTCAGTACTTC. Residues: CASSQGLSRLAKNIQYF.